This passage covers 5 T cell receptor beta chains from one sample sequenced in a study of blood T cell repertoires in COVID-19. Sequencing was performed with immunoSEQ multiplex PCR; in TCRdb, only in-frame clones are kept and a portion is missing. This sample has some 130,000 clones, with about four fifths found just once. Sample: peripheral blood. These receptors originate from a woman aged 45-65 years with acute or convalescent COVID-19.

The CDR3 is CASRRGGGPTNEKLFF. CDR3 nucleotides: TGTGCCAGCAGGAGGGGTGGGGGCCCAACTAATGAAAAACTGTTTTTT. V usage is TRBV2 and J usage is TRBJ1-4; possibly TRBD1 for D (6 bases). The CDR3 spans 16 residues. Trimming took off 6 bases at V and 0 bases at J, with 14 bases between the two ends. Germline V gene data show CDR1 as SNHLY and CDR2 as FYNNEI.

This sequence joins TRBV6-5 and TRBJ1-1, with D tentatively TRBD1 (6 bases). V was trimmed by 2 bases and J by 5 bases, leaving 12 bases between them. This CDR3 has 14 residues. From germline, CDR1 is MNHEY and CDR2 SVGAGI. CDR3 sequence: CASSYIRGLTEAFF. In DNA, the CDR3 is TGTGCCAGCAGTTACATCAGGGGTTTGACTGAAGCTTTCTTT.

The V gene is TRBV5-8, the J gene TRBJ1-2; tentatively, D is TRBD1 (6 bases). V was clipped by 1 base and J by 7 bases, with 14 bases between them. The germline gives CDR1 SGHTS, CDR2 YDEGEE. The length of the CDR3 is 14 residues. This CDR3 is CASSLFHRAGGYTF. CDR3 nucleotide sequence: TGTGCCAGCAGCTTGTTTCACAGGGCAGGTGGCTACACCTTC.

The chain uses TRBV25-1 and TRBJ1-4; no firm D call. V was trimmed by 1 base and J by 5 bases, leaving 5 bases between them. Germline V gives CDR1 MGHDK, CDR2 SYGVNS. The CDR3 covers 13 residues. The CDR3: CASSESGNEKLFF. The CDR3 bases are TGTGCCAGCAGTGAATCTGGCAATGAAAAACTGTTTTTT.

The rearrangement uses TRBV19 and TRBJ1-1; possibly TRBD1 for D (6 bases). Germline-derived CDR1 and CDR2 are LNHDA and SQIVND (reference sequence). The V gene lost 4 bases and the J gene lost 6 bases, with 15 bases spanning the gap. This CDR3 has 14 amino acids. The CDR3 DNA reads TGTGCCAGTAGTACCTACGACAGGACCGCTGAAGCTTTCTTT. Translating gives CASSTYDRTAEAFF.